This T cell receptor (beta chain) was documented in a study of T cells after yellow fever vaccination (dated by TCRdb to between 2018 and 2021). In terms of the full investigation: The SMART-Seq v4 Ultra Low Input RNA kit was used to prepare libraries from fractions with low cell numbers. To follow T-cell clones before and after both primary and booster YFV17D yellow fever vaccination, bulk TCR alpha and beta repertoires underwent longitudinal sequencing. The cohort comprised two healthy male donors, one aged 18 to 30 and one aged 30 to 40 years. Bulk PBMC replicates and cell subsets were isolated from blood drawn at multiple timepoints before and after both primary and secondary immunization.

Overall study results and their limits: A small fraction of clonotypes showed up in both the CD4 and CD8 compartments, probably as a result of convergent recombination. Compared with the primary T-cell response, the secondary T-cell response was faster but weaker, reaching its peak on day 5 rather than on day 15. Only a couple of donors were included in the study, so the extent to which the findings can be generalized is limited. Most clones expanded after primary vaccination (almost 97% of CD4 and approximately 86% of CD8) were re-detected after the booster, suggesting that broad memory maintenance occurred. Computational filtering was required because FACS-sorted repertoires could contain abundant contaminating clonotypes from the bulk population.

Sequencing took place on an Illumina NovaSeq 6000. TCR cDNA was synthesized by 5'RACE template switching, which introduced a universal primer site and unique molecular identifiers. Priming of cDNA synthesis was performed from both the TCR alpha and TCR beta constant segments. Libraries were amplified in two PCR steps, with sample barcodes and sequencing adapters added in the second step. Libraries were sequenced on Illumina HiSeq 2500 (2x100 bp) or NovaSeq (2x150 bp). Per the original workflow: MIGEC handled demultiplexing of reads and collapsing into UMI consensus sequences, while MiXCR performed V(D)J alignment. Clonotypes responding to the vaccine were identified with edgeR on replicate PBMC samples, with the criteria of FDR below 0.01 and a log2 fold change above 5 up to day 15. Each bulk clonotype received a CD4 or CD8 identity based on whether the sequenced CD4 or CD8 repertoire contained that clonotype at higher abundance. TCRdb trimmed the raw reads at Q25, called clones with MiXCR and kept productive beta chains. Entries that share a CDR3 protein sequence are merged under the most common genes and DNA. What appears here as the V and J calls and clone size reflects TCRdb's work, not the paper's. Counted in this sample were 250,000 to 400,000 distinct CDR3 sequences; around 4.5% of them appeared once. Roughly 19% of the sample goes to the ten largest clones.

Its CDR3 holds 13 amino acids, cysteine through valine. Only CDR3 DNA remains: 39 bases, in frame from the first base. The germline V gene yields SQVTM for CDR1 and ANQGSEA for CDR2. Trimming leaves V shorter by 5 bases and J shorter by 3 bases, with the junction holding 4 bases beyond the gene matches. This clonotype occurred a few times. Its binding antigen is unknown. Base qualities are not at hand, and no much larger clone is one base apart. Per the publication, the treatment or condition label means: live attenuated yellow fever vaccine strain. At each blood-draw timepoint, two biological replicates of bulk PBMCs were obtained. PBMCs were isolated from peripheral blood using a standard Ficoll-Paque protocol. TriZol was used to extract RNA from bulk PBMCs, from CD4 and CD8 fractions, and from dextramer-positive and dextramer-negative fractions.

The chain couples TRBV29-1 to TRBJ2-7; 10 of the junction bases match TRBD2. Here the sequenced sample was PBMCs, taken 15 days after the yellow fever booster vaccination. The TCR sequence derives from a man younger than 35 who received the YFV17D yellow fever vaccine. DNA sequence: TGCAGCGTTCTAGCGGGGGATATCTACGAGCAGTACGTC. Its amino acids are CSVLAGDIYEQYV.